This TCR beta chain was recovered during a study of OX40 agonist ivuxolimab in advanced cancers. The repertoire was sequenced with immunoSEQ multiplex PCR; TCRdb's copy has only in-frame clones and lacks some. This table holds almost 50,000 clones, roughly nine tenths found once. CDR3 size: 17 residues. Germline assignment: CDR1 MDHEN and CDR2 SYDVKM. V was clipped by 5 bases and J by 4 bases; unmatched bases: 14. This chain uses TRBV28 with TRBJ2-3; 8 bases align to TRBD2. Sequencing used CD4+ or CD8+ T cells sorted from blood, obtained in a trial of the OX40 agonist ivuxolimab. The TCR was taken from an adult with an advanced solid tumor such as melanoma, head and neck, liver or kidney cancer. The CDR3 loop is CASSPLRAGVFADTQYF. The CDR3 region has the DNA TGTGCCAGCAGTCCACTCCGAGCGGGAGTGTTTGCAGATACGCAGTATTTT.